Sequencing of this T cell receptor beta chain was carried out in a study of T cell repertoires in cytomegalovirus infection. Study outcomes and limitations: What dominated the ex vivo response were HLA-C-restricted CMV-specific TCR beta clonotypes.

TCRdb itself ran the reads through MiXCR, one entry per CDR3 protein. The sample has around 77,000 distinct CDR3 sequences, 20% seen once. In regard to this clonotype: Its antigen is not identified.

V lost 3 bases, J lost 4 bases, and 7 bases lay in between. This CDR3 is 13 amino acids long. The chain recombines TRBV12-3 or TRBV12-4 with TRBJ1-5; possible D gene TRBD1, 6 bases. The origin of this receptor is a human donor in good health (CMV status not recorded). Some clones in this sample may be carry-over from other donors' samples. Sequencing was performed on CD8+ T cells from cultured PBMCs, taken from culture after CMV antigen stimulation. CDR3 sequence reads: CASSFQGNQPQHF. DNA for the CDR3: TGTGCCAGCAGTTTTCAGGGGAATCAGCCCCAGCATTTT.